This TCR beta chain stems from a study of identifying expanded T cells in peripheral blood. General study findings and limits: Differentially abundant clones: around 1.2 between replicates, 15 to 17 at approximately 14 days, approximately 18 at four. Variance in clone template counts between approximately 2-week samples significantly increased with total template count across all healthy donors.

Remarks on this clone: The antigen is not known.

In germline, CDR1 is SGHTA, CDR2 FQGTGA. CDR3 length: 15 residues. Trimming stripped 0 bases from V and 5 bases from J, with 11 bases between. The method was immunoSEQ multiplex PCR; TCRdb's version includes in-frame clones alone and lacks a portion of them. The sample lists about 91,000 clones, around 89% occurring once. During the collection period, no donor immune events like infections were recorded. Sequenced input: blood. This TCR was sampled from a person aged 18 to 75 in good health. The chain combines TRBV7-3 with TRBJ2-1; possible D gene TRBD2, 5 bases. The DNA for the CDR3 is TGTGCCAGCAGCTTAACGGGAGCCGGGGACAATGAGCAGTTCTTC. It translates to CASSLTGAGDNEQFF. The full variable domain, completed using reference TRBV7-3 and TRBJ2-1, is GAGVSQTPSNKVTEKGKYVELRCDPISGHTALYWYRQSLGQGPEFLIYFQGTGAADDSGLPNDRFFAVRPEGSVSTLKIQRTERGDSAVYLCASSLTGAGDNEQFFGPGTRLTVL.